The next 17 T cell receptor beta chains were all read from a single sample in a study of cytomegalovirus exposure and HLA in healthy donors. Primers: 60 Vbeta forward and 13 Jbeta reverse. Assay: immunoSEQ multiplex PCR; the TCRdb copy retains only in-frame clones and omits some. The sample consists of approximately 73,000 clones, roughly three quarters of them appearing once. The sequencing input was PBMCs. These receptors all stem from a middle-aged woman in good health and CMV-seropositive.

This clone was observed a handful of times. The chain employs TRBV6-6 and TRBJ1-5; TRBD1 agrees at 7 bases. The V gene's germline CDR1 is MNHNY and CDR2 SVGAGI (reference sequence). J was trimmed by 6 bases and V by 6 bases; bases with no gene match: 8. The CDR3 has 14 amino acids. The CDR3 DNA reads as TGTGCCAGCAGGGCCCGACAGGGAGGTCAGCCCCAGCATTTT. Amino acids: CASRARQGGQPQHF.

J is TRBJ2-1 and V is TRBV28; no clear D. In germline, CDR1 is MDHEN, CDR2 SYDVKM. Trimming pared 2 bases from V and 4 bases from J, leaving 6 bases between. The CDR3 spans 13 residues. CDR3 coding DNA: TGTGCCAGCAGTTTACTGCGTTACAATGAGCAGTTCTTC. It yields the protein CASSLLRYNEQFF.

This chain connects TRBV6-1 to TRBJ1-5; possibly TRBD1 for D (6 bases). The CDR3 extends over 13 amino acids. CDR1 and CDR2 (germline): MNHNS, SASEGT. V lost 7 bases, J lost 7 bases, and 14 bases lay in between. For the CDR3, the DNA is TGTGCCAGCAAGGACAAAGGGGGACAGCCCCAGCATTTT. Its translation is CASKDKGGQPQHF.

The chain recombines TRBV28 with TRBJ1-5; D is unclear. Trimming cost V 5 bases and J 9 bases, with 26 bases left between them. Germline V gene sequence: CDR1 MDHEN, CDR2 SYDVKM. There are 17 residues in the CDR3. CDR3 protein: CASSPTRPGIGGSPQHF. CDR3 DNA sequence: TGTGCCAGCAGTCCCACGAGGCCCGGAATTGGAGGCTCGCCCCAGCATTTT.

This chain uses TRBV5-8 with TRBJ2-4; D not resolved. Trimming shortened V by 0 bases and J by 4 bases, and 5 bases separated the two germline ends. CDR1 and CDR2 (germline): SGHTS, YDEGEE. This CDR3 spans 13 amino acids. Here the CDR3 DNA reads TGTGCCAGCAGCTTGGACTTGAAAAACATTCAGTACTTC. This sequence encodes CASSLDLKNIQYF. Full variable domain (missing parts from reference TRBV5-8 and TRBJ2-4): EAGVTQSPTHLIKTRGQQATLRCSPISGHTSVYWYQQALGLGLQFLLWYDEGEERNRGNFPPRFSGRQFPNYSSELNVNALELEDSALYLCASSLDLKNIQYFGAGTRLSVL.

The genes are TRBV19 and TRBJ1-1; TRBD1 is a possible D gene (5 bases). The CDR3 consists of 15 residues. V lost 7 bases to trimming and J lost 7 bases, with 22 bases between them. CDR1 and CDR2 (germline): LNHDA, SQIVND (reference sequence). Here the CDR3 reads CASIQWGGAGFEAFF. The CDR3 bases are TGTGCCAGTATTCAATGGGGCGGGGCAGGGTTTGAAGCTTTCTTT.

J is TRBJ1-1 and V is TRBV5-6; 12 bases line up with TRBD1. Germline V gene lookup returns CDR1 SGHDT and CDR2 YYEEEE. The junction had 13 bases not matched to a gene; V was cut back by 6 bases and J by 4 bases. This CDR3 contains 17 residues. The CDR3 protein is CASNVGTGGLIGTEAFF. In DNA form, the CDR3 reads TGTGCCAGCAACGTCGGGACAGGGGGCCTTATCGGCACTGAAGCTTTCTTT. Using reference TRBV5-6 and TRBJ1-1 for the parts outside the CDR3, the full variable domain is DAGVTQSPTHLIKTRGQQVTLRCSPKSGHDTVSWYQQALGQGPQFIFQYYEEEERQRGNFPDRFSGHQFPNYSSELNVNALLLGDSALYLCASNVGTGGLIGTEAFFGQGTRLTVV.

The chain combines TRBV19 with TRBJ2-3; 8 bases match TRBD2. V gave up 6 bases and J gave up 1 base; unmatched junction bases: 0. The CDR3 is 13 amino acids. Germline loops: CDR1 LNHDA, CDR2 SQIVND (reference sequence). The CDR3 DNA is TGTGCCAGTAGGACTAGCGGCACAGATACGCAGTATTTT. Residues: CASRTSGTDTQYF.

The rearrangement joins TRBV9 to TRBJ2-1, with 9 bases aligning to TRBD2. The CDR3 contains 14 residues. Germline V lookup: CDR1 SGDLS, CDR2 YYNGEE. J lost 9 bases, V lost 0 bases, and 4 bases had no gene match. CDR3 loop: CASSVVSGSGEQFF. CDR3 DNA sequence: TGTGCCAGCAGCGTAGTTAGCGGGAGTGGTGAGCAGTTCTTC.

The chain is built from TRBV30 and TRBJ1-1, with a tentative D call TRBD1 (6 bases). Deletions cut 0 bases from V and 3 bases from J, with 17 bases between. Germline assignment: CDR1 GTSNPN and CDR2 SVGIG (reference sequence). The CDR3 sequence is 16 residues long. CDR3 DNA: TGTGCCTGGAGTGTATCCAGGGGATTTGGGGACACTGAAGCTTTCTTT. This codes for CAWSVSRGFGDTEAFF. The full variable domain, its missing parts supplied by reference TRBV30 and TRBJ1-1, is SQTIHQWPATLVQPVGSPLSLECTVEGTSNPNLYWYRQAAGRGLQLLFYSVGIGQISSEVPQNLSASRPQDRQFILSSKKLLLSDSGFYLCAWSVSRGFGDTEAFFGQGTRLTVV.

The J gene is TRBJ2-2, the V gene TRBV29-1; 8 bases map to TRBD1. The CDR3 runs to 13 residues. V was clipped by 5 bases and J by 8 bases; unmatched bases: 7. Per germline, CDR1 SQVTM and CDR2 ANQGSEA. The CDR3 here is CSVYDRGFGELFF. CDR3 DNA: TGCAGCGTTTATGACAGGGGTTTTGGGGAGCTGTTTTTT.

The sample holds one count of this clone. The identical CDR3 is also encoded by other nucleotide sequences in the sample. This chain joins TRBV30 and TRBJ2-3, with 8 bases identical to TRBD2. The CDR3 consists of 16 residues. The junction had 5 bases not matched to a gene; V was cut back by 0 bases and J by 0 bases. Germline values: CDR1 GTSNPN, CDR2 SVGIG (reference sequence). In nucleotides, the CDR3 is TGTGCCTGGAGTGTACTAAGGACTAGCAGCACAGATACGCAGTATTTT. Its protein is CAWSVLRTSSTDTQYF.

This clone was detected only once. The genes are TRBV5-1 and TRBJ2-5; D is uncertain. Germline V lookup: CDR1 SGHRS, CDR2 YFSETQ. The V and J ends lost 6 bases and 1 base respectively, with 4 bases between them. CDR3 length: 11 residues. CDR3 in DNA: TGCGCCAGCACCGGCCAAGAGACCCAGTACTTC. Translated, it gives CASTGQETQYF.

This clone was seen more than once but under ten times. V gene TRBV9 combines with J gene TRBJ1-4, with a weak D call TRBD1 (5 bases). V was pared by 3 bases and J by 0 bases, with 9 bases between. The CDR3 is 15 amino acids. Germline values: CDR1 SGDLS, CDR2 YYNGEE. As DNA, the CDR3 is TGTGCCAGCAGCGGGGGCGTTCCAACTAATGAAAAACTGTTTTTT. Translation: CASSGGVPTNEKLFF.

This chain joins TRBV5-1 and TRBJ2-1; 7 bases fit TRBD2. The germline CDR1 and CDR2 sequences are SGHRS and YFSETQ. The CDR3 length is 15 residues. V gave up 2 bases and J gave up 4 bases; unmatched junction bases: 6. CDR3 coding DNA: TGCGCCAGCAGCTTAATAGCGGGCTCATACAATGAGCAGTTCTTC. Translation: CASSLIAGSYNEQFF.

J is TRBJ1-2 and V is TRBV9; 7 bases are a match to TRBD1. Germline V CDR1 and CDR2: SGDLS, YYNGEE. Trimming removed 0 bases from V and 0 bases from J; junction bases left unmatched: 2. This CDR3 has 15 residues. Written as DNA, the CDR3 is TGTGCCAGCAGCGTAGGACAGGGTTCTAACTATGGCTACACCTTC. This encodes CASSVGQGSNYGYTF. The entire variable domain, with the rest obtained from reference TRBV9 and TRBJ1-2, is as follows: DSGVTQTPKHLITATGQRVTLRCSPRSGDLSVYWYQQSLDQGLQFLIQYYNGEERAKGNILERFSAQQFPDLHSELNLSSLELGDSALYFCASSVGQGSNYGYTFGSGTRLTVV.

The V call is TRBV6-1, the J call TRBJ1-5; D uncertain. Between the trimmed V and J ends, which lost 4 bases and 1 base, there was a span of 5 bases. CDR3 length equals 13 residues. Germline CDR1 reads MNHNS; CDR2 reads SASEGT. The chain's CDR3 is CASSGASNQPQHF. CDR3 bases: TGTGCCAGCAGTGGGGCGAGCAATCAGCCCCAGCATTTT.